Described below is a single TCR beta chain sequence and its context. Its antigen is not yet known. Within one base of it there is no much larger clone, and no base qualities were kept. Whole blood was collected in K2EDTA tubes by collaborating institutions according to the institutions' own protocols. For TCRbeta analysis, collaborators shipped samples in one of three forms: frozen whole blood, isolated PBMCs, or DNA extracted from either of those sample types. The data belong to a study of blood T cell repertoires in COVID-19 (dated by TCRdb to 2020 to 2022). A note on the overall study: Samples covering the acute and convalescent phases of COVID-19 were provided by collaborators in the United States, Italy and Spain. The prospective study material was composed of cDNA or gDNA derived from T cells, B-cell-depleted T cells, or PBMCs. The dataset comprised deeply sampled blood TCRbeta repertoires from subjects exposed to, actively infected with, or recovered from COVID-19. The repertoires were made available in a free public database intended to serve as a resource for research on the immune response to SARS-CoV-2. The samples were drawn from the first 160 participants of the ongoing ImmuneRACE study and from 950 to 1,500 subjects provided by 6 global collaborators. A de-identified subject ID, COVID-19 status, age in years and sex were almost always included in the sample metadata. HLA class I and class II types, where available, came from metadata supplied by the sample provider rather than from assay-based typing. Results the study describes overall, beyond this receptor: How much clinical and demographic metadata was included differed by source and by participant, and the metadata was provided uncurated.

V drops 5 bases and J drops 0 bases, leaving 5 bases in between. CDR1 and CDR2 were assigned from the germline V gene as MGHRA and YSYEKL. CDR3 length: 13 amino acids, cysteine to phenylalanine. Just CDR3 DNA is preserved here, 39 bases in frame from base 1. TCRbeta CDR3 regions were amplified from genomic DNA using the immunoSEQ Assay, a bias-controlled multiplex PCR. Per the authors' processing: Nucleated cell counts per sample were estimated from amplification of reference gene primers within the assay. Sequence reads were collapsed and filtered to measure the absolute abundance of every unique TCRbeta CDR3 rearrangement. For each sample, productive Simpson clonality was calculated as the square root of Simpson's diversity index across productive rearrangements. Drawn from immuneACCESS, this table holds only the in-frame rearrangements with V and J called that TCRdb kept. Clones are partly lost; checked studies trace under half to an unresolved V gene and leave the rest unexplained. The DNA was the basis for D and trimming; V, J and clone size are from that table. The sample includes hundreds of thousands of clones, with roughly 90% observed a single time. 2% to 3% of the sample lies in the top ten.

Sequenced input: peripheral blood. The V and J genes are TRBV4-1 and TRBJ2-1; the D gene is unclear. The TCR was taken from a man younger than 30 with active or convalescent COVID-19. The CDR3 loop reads CASSAVSYNEQFF. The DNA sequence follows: TGCGCCAGCAGCGCGGTCTCCTACAATGAGCAGTTCTTC.